This T cell receptor beta chain was recovered during a study of blood T cell repertoires in COVID-19. Study context: Nucleic acid was either cDNA or gDNA, and it came from T cells, B-cell-depleted T cells, or PBMCs.

Generated by immunoSEQ multiplex PCR, the TCRdb table keeps only in-frame clones and is missing some. The sample lists roughly 400,000 clones, about 88% occurring once. This CDR3 is 21 amino acids long. Germline CDR1 and CDR2: MNHEY and SMNVEV (reference sequence). J was trimmed by 0 bases and V by 5 bases; bases with no gene match: 19. This clonotype was sampled from a young woman who had been exposed to COVID-19. The chain has TRBV27 and TRBJ2-1; 10 bases map to TRBD2. Sequencing input: PBMCs or T cells enriched from blood (not recorded which). CDR3 DNA sequence: TGTGCCAGCAGTCCTTCGGGGACTAGCGTGCACATAGAGAGCTCCTACAATGAGCAGTTCTTC. Amino acid sequence: CASSPSGTSVHIESSYNEQFF.